Described below is a single TCR beta chain sequence and its context. Authors' methods: Scientists estimated how many nucleated cells there were by amplifying reference gene primers. Profiling relied on immunoSEQ multiplex PCR, and the TCRdb table lists in-frame clones only, not all of them. V, J and clone size derive from that table, while D and trimming were established from the DNA sequence. The data contain about 120,000 clones, about 78% of them seen just once; the ten biggest clones take up about 2.1%. This sample was taken from a study of blood T cell repertoires in COVID-19. Background on the study: Sites across the United States, Italy and Spain contributed samples from acute and convalescent COVID-19. T cells, B-cell-depleted T cells, or PBMCs provided the cDNA or gDNA that served as material.

CDR1 and CDR2 from the germline V gene are LNHDA and SQIVND (reference sequence). V trimming: 3 bases; J trimming: 7 bases; junction bases outside the gene matches: 8. This CDR3 comprises 15 residues. V and J are TRBV19 and TRBJ2-2; 7 nucleotides agree with TRBD2. The TCR originated in a man in his 70s with acute or convalescent COVID-19. The sample was peripheral blood. This CDR3 reads CASSIRGGDSGELFF. The CDR3, as DNA: TGTGCCAGTAGTATCCGCGGGGGAGACAGCGGGGAGCTGTTTTTT.